These 30 T cell receptor beta chains share one sample of origin, sequenced in a study of cytomegalovirus exposure and HLA in healthy donors. Use of 60 Vbeta and 13 Jbeta primers characterized the PCR. The assay was immunoSEQ multiplex PCR, and TCRdb's table has in-frame clones only and misses some. In the table there are approximately 72,000 clones, 60% to 75% of which are singletons. Sequenced sample: PBMCs. These receptors all stem from a man between 40 and 49 years old in good health and CMV-seropositive.

This rearrangement joins TRBV9 to TRBJ2-7; TRBD2 aligns across 10 bases. Germline CDR1 and CDR2: SGDLS and YYNGEE. Trimming cost V 0 bases and J 2 bases; bases outside gene matches: 2. The CDR3 runs to 15 residues. CDR3 sequence: CASSVGLAGTYEQYF. CDR3 DNA: TGTGCCAGCAGCGTAGGACTAGCGGGCACCTACGAGCAGTACTTC. The whole variable domain, remainder taken from reference TRBV9 and TRBJ2-7, is DSGVTQTPKHLITATGQRVTLRCSPRSGDLSVYWYQQSLDQGLQFLIQYYNGEERAKGNILERFSAQQFPDLHSELNLSSLELGDSALYFCASSVGLAGTYEQYFGPGTRLTVT.

The chain uses TRBV5-4 and TRBJ1-1, with D possibly TRBD1 on 6 matching bases. Germline-derived CDR1 and CDR2 are SGHNT and YYREEE (reference sequence). Between the trimmed V and J ends, which lost 6 bases and 4 bases, there was a span of 22 bases. The CDR3 has 16 residues. The CDR3 protein is CASTLGSGRGATEAFF. The CDR3 coding sequence is TGTGCCAGCACTTTGGGATCGGGCAGGGGAGCCACTGAAGCTTTCTTT.

This sequence joins TRBV7-2 and TRBJ2-2; 8 bases fit TRBD2. The ends lost 1 base at V and 6 bases at J; junction bases unmatched: 13. CDR1 is SGHTA, CDR2 FQGNSA, per germline. The CDR3 has 18 amino acids. Here the CDR3 DNA reads TGTGCCAGCAGCTTAGACGCTCGGGGGGGCGGCGGGGCCGGGGAGCTGTTTTTT. Its translation is CASSLDARGGGGAGELFF.

This clone showed up just a few times. The V and J genes are TRBV5-1 and TRBJ2-2, with 8 bases fitting TRBD1. CDR1 and CDR2 (germline): SGHRS, YFSETQ. The ends lost 5 bases at V and 3 bases at J; junction bases unmatched: 6. CDR3 length equals 15 residues. CDR3 nucleotide sequence: TGCGCCAGCAGTACACAGGGGGTCGACACCGGGGAGCTGTTTTTT. This encodes CASSTQGVDTGELFF.

This clone occurred once. V gene TRBV28 combines with J gene TRBJ1-2; 12 bases are a match to TRBD1. The germline V gene encodes CDR1 MDHEN and CDR2 SYDVKM. Losses at the gene ends were 5 bases for V and 4 bases for J; bases not matched to a gene: 8. The CDR3 length is 16 residues. CDR3 in DNA: TGTGCCAGCAGTACAGGGGACAGGGGGCAGCTCTATGGCTACACCTTC. Its protein is CASSTGDRGQLYGYTF.

V is TRBV2 and J is TRBJ1-1; D is unresolved. Germline V gene lookup returns CDR1 SNHLY and CDR2 FYNNEI. V shed 5 bases and J shed 2 bases, with 6 bases lying between them. CDR3 length: 12 residues. CDR3 region: CASSLFNTEAFF. CDR3 bases: TGTGCCAGCAGTCTATTTAACACTGAAGCTTTCTTT. The variable domain in full, with the rest retrieved from reference TRBV2 and TRBJ1-1, is EPEVTQTPSHQVTQMGQEVILRCVPISNHLYFYWYRQILGQKVEFLVSFYNNEISEKSEIFDDQFSVERPDGSNFTLKIRSTKLEDSAMYFCASSLFNTEAFFGQGTRLTVV.

The V and J genes are TRBV5-1 and TRBJ2-5; 9 positions agree with TRBD1. The J call could be wrong; TRBJ2-7 is a better fit for the DNA end. CDR3 length equals 14 residues. Germline V gene data show CDR1 as SGHRS and CDR2 as YFSETQ. The CDR3 DNA sequence: TGCGCCAGCAGCTTGCTCGACAGGGGGGACGAGCAGTACTTC. This codes for CASSLLDRGDEQYF.

The chain uses TRBV6-1 and TRBJ1-1, with D possibly TRBD1 on 6 matching bases. The V and J ends lost 10 bases and 4 bases respectively, with 16 bases between them. CDR1 is MNHNS, CDR2 SASEGT, per germline. CDR3 size: 13 residues. The CDR3 coding sequence is TGTGCCATCAAAACGCAGGGGATCACTGAAGCTTTCTTT. Its translation: CAIKTQGITEAFF.

This clone showed up just a few times. The chain uses TRBV7-8 and TRBJ2-7; 7 nucleotides line up with TRBD1. The CDR3 is made up of 15 amino acids. Trimming at V came to 5 bases and at J to 2 bases, leaving 9 bases not matched to a gene. CDR1 and CDR2 (germline): SGHVS, FQNEAQ. The CDR3 is CASSPSTGTAYEQYF. As DNA, the CDR3 is TGTGCCAGCAGCCCATCAACCGGGACAGCCTACGAGCAGTACTTC. Full variable domain (remainder filled in from reference TRBV7-8 and TRBJ2-7): GAGVSQSPRYKVAKRGQDVALRCDPISGHVSLFWYQQALGQGPEFLTYFQNEAQLDKSGLPSDRFFAERPEGSVSTLKIQRTQQEDSAVYLCASSPSTGTAYEQYFGPGTRLTVT.

This clone was counted once. The gene calls are TRBV5-1 and TRBJ2-2; D is possibly TRBD1 (6 bases). CDR1 SGHRS and CDR2 YFSETQ come from the germline V gene. Trimming pared 2 bases from V and 5 bases from J, leaving 13 bases between. The CDR3 totals 15 residues. The CDR3 region is CASSFTGLGTGELFF. DNA for the CDR3: TGCGCCAGCAGCTTTACAGGGCTGGGAACCGGGGAGCTGTTTTTT.

The chain combines TRBV21-1 with TRBJ1-2; the table assigns TRBD1, which was not confirmed against the DNA. TRBV21-1 is a known pseudogene. The CDR3 consists of 17 residues. As DNA, the CDR3 is TGTGCCAGCAGCAAAGTTACGGACGAACCACAGGACTATGGCTACACCTTC. This codes for CASSKVTDEPQDYGYTF.

This clone was found once. V usage is TRBV4-1 and J usage is TRBJ1-2; 11 bases match TRBD1. The V segment lost 2 bases and the J segment 5 bases; nucleotides outside the gene matches: 7. The CDR3 length is 16 residues. Germline CDR1 is MGHRA and CDR2 is YSYEKL. CDR3 nucleotides: TGCGCCAGCAGCCAACCCGGGACAGGGGGTTTTTATGGCTACACCTTC. It codes for CASSQPGTGGFYGYTF.

V is TRBV25-1 and J is TRBJ1-2; 11 bases align to TRBD1. The germline CDR1 and CDR2 sequences are MGHDK and SYGVNS. V lost 3 bases, J lost 6 bases, and 3 bases stayed unmatched. The CDR3 loop spans 14 amino acids. CDR3 nucleotide sequence: TGTGCCAGCAGTGATGGGACAGGGGGGAATGGCTACACCTTC. Residues: CASSDGTGGNGYTF.

This clone has a handful of counts. This chain connects TRBV11-1 to TRBJ1-1; D is possibly TRBD1 (6 bases). CDR1 is SGHAT, CDR2 FQDESV, per germline (reference sequence). There are 14 residues in the CDR3. Between the trimmed V and J ends, which lost 6 bases and 1 base, there was a span of 12 bases. CDR3 in DNA: TGTGCCAGCAGAAACAGGGCCTCGAACACTGAAGCTTTCTTT. This gives the protein CASRNRASNTEAFF.

This clone was seen only a few times. The chain uses TRBV4-2 and TRBJ2-3; 8 nucleotides line up with TRBD2. The V segment lost 1 base and the J segment 0 bases; nucleotides outside the gene matches: 9. The V gene's germline CDR1 is LGHNA and CDR2 YNFKEQ. This CDR3 comprises 18 residues. CDR3 bases: TGTGCCAGCAGCCAAGGTTCGGGGGGGCGTTCTAGCACAGATACGCAGTATTTT. The encoded protein is CASSQGSGGRSSTDTQYF.

The chain couples TRBV2 to TRBJ2-7; D gene unclear. Germline V CDR1 and CDR2: SNHLY, FYNNEI. Trimming stripped 7 bases from V and 0 bases from J, with 4 bases between. The CDR3 consists of 11 residues. CDR3 bases: TGTGCCAGCAAGCACTCCTACGAGCAGTACTTC. Translated, it gives CASKHSYEQYF. The full variable domain, with the rest looked up from reference TRBV2 and TRBJ2-7, is EPEVTQTPSHQVTQMGQEVILRCVPISNHLYFYWYRQILGQKVEFLVSFYNNEISEKSEIFDDQFSVERPDGSNFTLKIRSTKLEDSAMYFCASKHSYEQYFGPGTRLTVT.

J is TRBJ2-5 and V is TRBV27; D ambiguous. CDR3 length: 12 amino acids. Trimming cost V 6 bases and J 5 bases, with 10 bases left between them. The germline gives CDR1 MNHEY, CDR2 SMNVEV (reference sequence). CDR3 DNA: TGTGCCAGCAGCCCCGGTTGGGAGACCCAGTACTTC. Translated, it gives CASSPGWETQYF.

The gene calls are TRBV11-3 and TRBJ1-5, with TRBD1 identical over 12 bases. Per germline, CDR1 SGHNT and CDR2 YENEEA. Trimming removed 6 bases from V and 5 bases from J; junction bases left unmatched: 5. The CDR3 has 15 amino acids. This CDR3 reads CASSRDRGPDQPQHF. CDR3 nucleotides: TGTGCCAGCAGTAGGGACAGGGGGCCAGATCAGCCCCAGCATTTT.

The chain employs TRBV6-6 and TRBJ1-1; D is uncertain. This CDR3 spans 12 amino acids. The V gene's germline CDR1 is MNHNY and CDR2 SVGAGI (reference sequence). Between the trimmed V and J ends, which lost 3 bases and 8 bases, there was a span of 10 bases. The CDR3 coding sequence is TGTGCCAGCAGTTATAAGGAGAGAGAAGCTTTCTTT. Translated, it gives CASSYKEREAFF.

With respect to this clone: Since no conserved phenylalanine or tryptophan closes the CDR3, a read error is the likely cause. This chain links TRBV19 with TRBJ1-5, with 7 bases lining up with TRBD1. CDR3 length: 19 residues. Per the germline V gene, CDR1 is LNHDA and CDR2 is SQIVND (reference sequence). The junction had 20 bases not matched to a gene; V was cut back by 5 bases and J by 4 bases. CDR3 sequence: CASSPTTGLVSWDNQPQHV. The CDR3 DNA reads TGTGCCAGTAGTCCCACGACAGGGCTGGTTAGTTGGGATAATCAGCCCCAGCATGTT.

This clone showed up just a few times. The rearrangement uses TRBV4-1 and TRBJ1-5; no clear D gene. The germline CDR1 and CDR2 sequences are MGHRA and YSYEKL. Trimming removed 3 bases at V and 9 bases at J, with 9 bases between. The CDR3 extends over 12 amino acids. In nucleotides, the CDR3 is TGCGCCAGCAGCCATGTCTCGGGGCCCCAGCATTTT. Protein product: CASSHVSGPQHF.

The chain recombines TRBV6-1 with TRBJ1-1; D uncertain. CDR3 length: 15 residues. Germline V gene lookup returns CDR1 MNHNS and CDR2 SASEGT. Between the trimmed V and J ends, which lost 2 bases and 4 bases, there was a span of 14 bases. CDR3 protein: CASSEFQQRGTEAFF. In nucleotides, the CDR3 is TGTGCCAGCAGTGAATTTCAGCAGCGAGGCACTGAAGCTTTCTTT.

V gene TRBV7-2 combines with J gene TRBJ2-5; 10 positions match TRBD2. Germline loops: CDR1 SGHTA, CDR2 FQGNSA. Trimming took 5 bases from V and 5 from J; bases not matched to a gene: 5. This CDR3 is built from 14 residues. Here the CDR3 DNA reads TGTGCCAGCAGCACCCAGGGACTAGCGGAGACCCAGTACTTC. Translated: CASSTQGLAETQYF.

This clone has more than one count but fewer than ten. The V gene is TRBV5-1, the J gene TRBJ2-1; 9 nucleotides line up with TRBD1. The ends lost 0 bases at V and 9 bases at J; junction bases unmatched: 7. The CDR3 is made up of 15 amino acids. Germline lookup yields CDR1 SGHRS and CDR2 YFSETQ. CDR3 in amino acids: CASSLGGQGLSEQFF. The CDR3 DNA follows: TGCGCCAGCAGCTTGGGGGGACAGGGATTAAGTGAGCAGTTCTTC.

The DNA of the CDR3 is TGTGCCAGTAGTAATAACAGGGTCGGAGAGACCCAGTACTTC. Its protein product is CASSNNRVGETQYF. V usage is TRBV19 and J usage is TRBJ2-5; a weak D match, TRBD1 (6 bases). The CDR3 runs 14 residues. The germline gives CDR1 LNHDA, CDR2 SQIVND (reference sequence). Trimming shortened V by 4 bases and J by 4 bases, and 13 bases separated the two germline ends.

This clone was observed a handful of times. The CDR3 sequence is CASSVGSEQFF. The CDR3 nucleotides are TGTGCCAGCAGTGTGGGGAGTGAGCAGTTCTTC. The chain employs TRBV2 and TRBJ2-1; tentatively, D is TRBD2 (5 bases). The ends were cut back, 4 bases at V and 9 bases at J, with 7 bases in the middle. This CDR3 has 11 residues. Germline V CDR1 and CDR2: SNHLY, FYNNEI.

This clone was seen once. The rearrangement uses TRBV2 and TRBJ1-2; 10 positions agree with TRBD1. Losses at the gene ends were 5 bases for V and 9 bases for J; bases not matched to a gene: 6. Germline V CDR1 and CDR2: SNHLY, FYNNEI. This CDR3 has 13 amino acids. CDR3 sequence (DNA): TGTGCCAGCAGTCCGGGACAGGGGAGGCGCTACACCTTC. Amino acids: CASSPGQGRRYTF.

The chain has TRBV4-1 and TRBJ1-2; 10 bases align to TRBD1. V dropped 3 bases and J dropped 7; count of bases not matched to a gene: 11. Germline V gene sequence: CDR1 MGHRA, CDR2 YSYEKL. The CDR3 sequence is 16 residues long. CDR3 residues: CASSHGRDRGKAGYTF. In DNA form, the CDR3 reads TGCGCCAGCAGCCACGGACGGGACAGGGGAAAAGCTGGCTACACCTTC.

The V and J genes are TRBV29-1 and TRBJ2-5; 12 bases align to TRBD2. V gave up 0 bases and J gave up 1 base; unmatched junction bases: 9. This CDR3 has 18 amino acids. Germline lookup yields CDR1 SQVTM and CDR2 ANQGSEA. CDR3 amino acids: CSVEDSRLAGVGQETQYF. For the CDR3, the DNA is TGCAGCGTTGAAGATAGTAGACTAGCGGGGGTGGGCCAAGAGACCCAGTACTTC.

The gene calls are TRBV28 and TRBJ2-3, with D unclear. The CDR3 spans 17 residues. V lost 4 bases and J lost 2, with 19 bases in between. The germline V gene encodes CDR1 MDHEN and CDR2 SYDVKM. CDR3 nucleotides: TGTGCCAGCAGTTCACCTATAAACCTACTACACACAGATACGCAGTATTTT. Amino acids: CASSSPINLLHTDTQYF.